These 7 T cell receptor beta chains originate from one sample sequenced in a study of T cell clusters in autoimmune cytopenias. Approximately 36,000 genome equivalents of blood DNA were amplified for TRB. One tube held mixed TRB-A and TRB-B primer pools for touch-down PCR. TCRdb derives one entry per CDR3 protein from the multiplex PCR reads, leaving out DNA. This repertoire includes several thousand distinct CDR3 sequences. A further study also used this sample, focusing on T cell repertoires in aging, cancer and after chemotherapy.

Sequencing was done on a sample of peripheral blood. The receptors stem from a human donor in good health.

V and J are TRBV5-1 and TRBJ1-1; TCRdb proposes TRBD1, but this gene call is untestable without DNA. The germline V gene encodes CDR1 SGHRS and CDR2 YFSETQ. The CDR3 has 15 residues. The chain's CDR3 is CASSSPGRVNTEAFF.

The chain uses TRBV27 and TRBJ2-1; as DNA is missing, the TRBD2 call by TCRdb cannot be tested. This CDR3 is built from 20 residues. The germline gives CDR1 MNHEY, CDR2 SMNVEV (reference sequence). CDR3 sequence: CASRGVGGPGGLAGLNEQFF.

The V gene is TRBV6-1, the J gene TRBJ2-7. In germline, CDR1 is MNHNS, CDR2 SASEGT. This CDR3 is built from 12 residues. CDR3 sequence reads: CASTGSYYEQYF.

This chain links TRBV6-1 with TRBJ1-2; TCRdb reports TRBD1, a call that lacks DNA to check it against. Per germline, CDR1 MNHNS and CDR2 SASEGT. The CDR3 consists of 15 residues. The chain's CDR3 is CASSPLERGPYGYTF.

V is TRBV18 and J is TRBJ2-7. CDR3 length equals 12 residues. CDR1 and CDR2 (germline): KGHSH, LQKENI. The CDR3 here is CASSPGLDEQYF.

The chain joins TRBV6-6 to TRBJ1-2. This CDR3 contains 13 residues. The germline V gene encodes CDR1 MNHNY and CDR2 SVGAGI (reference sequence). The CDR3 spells CASTPQGTRGYTF.

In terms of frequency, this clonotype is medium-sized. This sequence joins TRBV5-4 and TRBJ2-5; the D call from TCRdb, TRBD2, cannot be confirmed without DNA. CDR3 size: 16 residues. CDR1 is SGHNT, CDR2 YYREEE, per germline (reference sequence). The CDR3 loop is CASSPTTSGRSETQYF.